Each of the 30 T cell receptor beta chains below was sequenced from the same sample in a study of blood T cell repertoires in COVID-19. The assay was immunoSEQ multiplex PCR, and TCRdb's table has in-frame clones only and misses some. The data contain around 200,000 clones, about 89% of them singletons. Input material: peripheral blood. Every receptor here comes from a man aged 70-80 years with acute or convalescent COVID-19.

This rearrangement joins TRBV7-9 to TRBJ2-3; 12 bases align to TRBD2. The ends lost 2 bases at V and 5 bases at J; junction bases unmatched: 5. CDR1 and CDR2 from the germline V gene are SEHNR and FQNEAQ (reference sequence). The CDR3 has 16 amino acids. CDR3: CASSLRTSGIGDTQYF. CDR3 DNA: TGTGCCAGCAGCTTAAGGACTAGCGGGATTGGAGATACGCAGTATTTT.

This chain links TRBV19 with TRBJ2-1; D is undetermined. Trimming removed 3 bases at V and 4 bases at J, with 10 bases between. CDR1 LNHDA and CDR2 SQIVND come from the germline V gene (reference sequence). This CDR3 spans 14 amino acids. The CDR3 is CASSIDGGYNEQFF. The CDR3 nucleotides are TGTGCCAGTAGTATTGACGGCGGTTACAATGAGCAGTTCTTC.

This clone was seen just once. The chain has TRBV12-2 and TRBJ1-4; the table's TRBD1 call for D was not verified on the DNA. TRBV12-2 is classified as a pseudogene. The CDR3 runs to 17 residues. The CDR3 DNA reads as TGTGCAAGTCGCTTAGCTCGAAACAGGGCCGAGAATGAAAAACTGTTTTTT. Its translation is CASRLARNRAENEKLFF.

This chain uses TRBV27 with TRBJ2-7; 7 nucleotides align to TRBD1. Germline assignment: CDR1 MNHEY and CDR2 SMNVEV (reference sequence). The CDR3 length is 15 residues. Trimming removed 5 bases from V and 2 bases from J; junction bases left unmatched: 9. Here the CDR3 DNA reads TGTGCCAGCAGTACCCAGGGGGACATAACCTACGAGCAGTACTTC. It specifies CASSTQGDITYEQYF.

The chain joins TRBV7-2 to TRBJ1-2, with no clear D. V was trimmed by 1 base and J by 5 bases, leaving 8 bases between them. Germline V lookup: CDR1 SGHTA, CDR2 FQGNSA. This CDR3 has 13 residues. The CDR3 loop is CASSLGGIYGYTF. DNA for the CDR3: TGTGCCAGCAGCTTAGGAGGAATTTATGGCTACACCTTC.

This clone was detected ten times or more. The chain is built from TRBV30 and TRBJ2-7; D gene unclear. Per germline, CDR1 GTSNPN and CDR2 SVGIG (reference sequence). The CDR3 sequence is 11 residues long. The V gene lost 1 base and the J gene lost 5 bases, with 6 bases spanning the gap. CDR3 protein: CAWSEKHEQYF. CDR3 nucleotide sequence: TGTGCCTGGAGTGAGAAGCACGAGCAGTACTTC.

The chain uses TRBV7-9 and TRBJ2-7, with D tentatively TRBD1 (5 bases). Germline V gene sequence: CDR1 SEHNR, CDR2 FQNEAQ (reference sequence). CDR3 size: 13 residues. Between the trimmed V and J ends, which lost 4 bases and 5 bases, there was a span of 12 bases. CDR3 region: CASSWAGINEQYF. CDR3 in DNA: TGTGCCAGCAGCTGGGCAGGGATCAACGAGCAGTACTTC.

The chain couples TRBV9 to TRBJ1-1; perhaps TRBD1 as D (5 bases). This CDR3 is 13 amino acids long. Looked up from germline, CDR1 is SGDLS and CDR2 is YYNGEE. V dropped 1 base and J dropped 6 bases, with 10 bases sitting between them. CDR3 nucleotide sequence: TGTGCCAGCAGCGTAACCCCCAGGGCTGAAGCTTTCTTT. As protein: CASSVTPRAEAFF.

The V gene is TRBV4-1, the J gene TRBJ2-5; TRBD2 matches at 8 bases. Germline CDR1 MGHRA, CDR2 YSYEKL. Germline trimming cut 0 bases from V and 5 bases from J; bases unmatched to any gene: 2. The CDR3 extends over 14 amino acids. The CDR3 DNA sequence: TGCGCCAGCAGCCAAGATCGGGGGGGGGAGACCCAGTACTTC. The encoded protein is CASSQDRGGETQYF.

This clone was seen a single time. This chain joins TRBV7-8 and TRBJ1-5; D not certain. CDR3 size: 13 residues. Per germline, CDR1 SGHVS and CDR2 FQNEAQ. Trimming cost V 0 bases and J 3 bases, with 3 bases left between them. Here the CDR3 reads CASSLALNQPQHF. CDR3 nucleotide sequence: TGTGCCAGCAGCTTAGCCCTCAATCAGCCCCAGCATTTT. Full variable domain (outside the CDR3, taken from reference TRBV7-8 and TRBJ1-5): GAGVSQSPRYKVAKRGQDVALRCDPISGHVSLFWYQQALGQGPEFLTYFQNEAQLDKSGLPSDRFFAERPEGSVSTLKIQRTQQEDSAVYLCASSLALNQPQHFGDGTRLSIL.

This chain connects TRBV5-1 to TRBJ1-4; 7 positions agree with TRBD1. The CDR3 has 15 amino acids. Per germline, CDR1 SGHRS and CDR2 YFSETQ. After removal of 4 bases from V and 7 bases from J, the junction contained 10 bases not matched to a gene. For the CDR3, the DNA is TGCGCCAGCAGCGAGTTACAGGGGTCGGGTGAAAAACTGTTTTTT. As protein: CASSELQGSGEKLFF.

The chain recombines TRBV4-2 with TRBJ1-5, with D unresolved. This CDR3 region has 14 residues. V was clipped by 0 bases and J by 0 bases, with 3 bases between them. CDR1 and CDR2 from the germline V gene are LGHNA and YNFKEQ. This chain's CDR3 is CASSQDYSNQPQHF. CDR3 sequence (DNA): TGTGCCAGCAGCCAAGACTATAGCAATCAGCCCCAGCATTTT.

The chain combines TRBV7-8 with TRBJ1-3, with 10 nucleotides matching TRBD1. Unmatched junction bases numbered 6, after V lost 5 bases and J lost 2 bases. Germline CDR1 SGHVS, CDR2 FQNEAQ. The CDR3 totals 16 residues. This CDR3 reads CASSPRQGATGNTIYF. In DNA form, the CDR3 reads TGTGCCAGCAGCCCAAGACAGGGGGCCACTGGAAACACCATATATTTT.

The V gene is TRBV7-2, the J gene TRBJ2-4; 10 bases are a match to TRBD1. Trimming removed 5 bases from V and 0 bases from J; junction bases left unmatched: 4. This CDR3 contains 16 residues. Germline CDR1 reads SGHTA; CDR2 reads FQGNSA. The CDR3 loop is CASSPDRGRAKNIQYF. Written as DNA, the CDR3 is TGTGCCAGCAGCCCCGACAGGGGGCGAGCCAAAAACATTCAGTACTTC. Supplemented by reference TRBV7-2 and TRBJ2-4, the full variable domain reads GAGVSQSPSNKVTEKGKDVELRCDPISGHTALYWYRQSLGQGLEFLIYFQGNSAPDKSGLPSDRFSAERTGGSVSTLTIQRTQQEDSAVYLCASSPDRGRAKNIQYFGAGTRLSVL.

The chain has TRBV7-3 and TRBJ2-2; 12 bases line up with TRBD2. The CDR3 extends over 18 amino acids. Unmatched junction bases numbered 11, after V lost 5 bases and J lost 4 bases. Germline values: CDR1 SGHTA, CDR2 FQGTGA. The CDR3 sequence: CASSPAGLAGGSTGELFF. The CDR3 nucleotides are TGTGCCAGCAGCCCCGCCGGGCTAGCGGGAGGGAGCACCGGGGAGCTGTTTTTT.

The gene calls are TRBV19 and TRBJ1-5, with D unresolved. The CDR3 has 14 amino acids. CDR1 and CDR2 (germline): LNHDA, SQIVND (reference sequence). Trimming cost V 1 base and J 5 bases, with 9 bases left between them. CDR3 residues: CASSIGLGDQPQHF. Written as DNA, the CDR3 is TGTGCCAGTAGTATAGGGTTGGGCGATCAGCCCCAGCATTTT.

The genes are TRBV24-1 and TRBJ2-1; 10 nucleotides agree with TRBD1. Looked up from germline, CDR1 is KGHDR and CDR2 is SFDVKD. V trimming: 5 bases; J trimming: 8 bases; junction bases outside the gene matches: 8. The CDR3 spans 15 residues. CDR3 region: CATSGGQGIIDEQFF. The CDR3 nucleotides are TGTGCCACCAGTGGGGGACAGGGGATTATCGATGAGCAGTTCTTC.

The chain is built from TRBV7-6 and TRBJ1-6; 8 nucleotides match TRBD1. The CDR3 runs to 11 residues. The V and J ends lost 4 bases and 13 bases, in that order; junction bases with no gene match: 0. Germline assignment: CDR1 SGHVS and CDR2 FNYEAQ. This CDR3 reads CASSWDRPLHF. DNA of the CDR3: TGTGCCAGCAGCTGGGACAGGCCCCTCCACTTT. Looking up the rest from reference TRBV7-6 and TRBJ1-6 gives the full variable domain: GAGVSQSPRYKVTKRGQDVALRCDPISGHVSLYWYRQALGQGPEFLTYFNYEAQQDKSGLPNDRFSAERPEGSISTLTIQRTEQRDSAMYRCASSWDRPLHFGNGTRLTVT.

CDR3 sequence reads: CASRLATGVRDTQYF. The CDR3 DNA reads TGTGCAAGTCGCTTAGCGACCGGGGTCAGAGATACGCAGTATTTT. The chain links TRBV12-2 to TRBJ2-3; the table gives TRBD2 as D, unverified against the DNA. TRBV12-2 counts as a pseudogene. The CDR3 has 15 amino acids.

CDR3 sequence reads: CASGTDRKMNTEAFF. Written as DNA, the CDR3 is TGTGCCAGCGGGACAGACAGGAAGATGAACACTGAAGCTTTCTTT. The chain recombines TRBV7-2 with TRBJ1-1; 7 bases match TRBD1. The CDR3 runs to 15 residues. Trimming at V came to 8 bases and at J to 0 bases, leaving 9 bases not matched to a gene. Germline loops: CDR1 SGHTA, CDR2 FQGNSA.

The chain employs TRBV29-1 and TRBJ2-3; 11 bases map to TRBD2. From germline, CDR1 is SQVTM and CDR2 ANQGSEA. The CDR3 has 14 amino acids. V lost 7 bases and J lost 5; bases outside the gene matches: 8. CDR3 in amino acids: CSAALAGGVDTQYF. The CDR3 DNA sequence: TGCAGCGCCGCATTAGCGGGAGGGGTAGATACGCAGTATTTT.

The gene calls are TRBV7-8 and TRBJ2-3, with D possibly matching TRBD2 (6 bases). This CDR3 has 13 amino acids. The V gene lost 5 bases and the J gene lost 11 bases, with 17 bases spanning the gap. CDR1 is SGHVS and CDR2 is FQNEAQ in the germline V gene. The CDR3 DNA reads TGTGCCAGCAGCACCAGTCGGGAGTTGATGCAGTATTTT. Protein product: CASSTSRELMQYF.

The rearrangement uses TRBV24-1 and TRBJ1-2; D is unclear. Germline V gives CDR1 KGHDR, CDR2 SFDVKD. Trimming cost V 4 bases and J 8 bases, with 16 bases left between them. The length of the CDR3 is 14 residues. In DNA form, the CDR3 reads TGTGCCACCAGTGACCACCTACTCCCCAGGGGCTACACCTTC. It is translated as CATSDHLLPRGYTF.

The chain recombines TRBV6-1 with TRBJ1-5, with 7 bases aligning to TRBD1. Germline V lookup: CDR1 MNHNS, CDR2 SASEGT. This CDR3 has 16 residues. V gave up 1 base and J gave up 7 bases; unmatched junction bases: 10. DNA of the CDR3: TGTGCCAGCAGTGAAGGGGTTTCAGGGGGGTGGCAGCCCCAGCATTTT. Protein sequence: CASSEGVSGGWQPQHF.

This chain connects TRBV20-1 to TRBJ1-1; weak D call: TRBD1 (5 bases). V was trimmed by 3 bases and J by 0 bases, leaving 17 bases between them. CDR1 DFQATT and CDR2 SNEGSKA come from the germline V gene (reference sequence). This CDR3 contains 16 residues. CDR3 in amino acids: CSASLGGGTVNTEAFF. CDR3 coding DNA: TGCAGTGCTAGTTTAGGCGGGGGTACGGTGAACACTGAAGCTTTCTTT.

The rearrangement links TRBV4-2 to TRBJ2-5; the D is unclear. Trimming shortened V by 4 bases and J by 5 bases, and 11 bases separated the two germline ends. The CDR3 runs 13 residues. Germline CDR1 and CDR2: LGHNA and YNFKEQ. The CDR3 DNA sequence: TGTGCCAGCAGCCCCGAGACCGGGGAGACCCAGTACTTC. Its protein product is CASSPETGETQYF.

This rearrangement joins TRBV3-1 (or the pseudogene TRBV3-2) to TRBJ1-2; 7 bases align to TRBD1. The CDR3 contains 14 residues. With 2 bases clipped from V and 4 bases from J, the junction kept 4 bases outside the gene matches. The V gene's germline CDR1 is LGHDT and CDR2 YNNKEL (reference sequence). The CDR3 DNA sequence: TGTGCCAGCAGCCAACAGGGGGGCAGCTATGGCTACACCTTC. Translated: CASSQQGGSYGYTF.

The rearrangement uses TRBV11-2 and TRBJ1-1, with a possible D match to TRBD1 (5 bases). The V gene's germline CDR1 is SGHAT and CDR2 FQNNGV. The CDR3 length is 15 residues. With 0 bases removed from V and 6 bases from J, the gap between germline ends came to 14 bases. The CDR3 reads CASSLEGVWGAEAFF. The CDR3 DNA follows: TGTGCCAGCAGCTTAGAGGGGGTTTGGGGGGCTGAAGCTTTCTTT.

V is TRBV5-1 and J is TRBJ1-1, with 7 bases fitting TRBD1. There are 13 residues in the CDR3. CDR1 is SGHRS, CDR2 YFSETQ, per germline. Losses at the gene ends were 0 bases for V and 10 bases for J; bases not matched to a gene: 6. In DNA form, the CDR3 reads TGCGCCAGCAGCTTGGGACAGGGTGAGGCAGCTTTCTTT. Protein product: CASSLGQGEAAFF.

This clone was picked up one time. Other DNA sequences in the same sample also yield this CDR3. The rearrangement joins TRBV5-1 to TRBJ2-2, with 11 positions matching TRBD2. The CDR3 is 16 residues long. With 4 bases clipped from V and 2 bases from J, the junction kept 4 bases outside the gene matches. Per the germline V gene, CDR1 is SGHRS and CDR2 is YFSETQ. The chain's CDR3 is CASSPLAGGNTGELFF. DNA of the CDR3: TGCGCCAGCAGCCCTCTAGCGGGGGGAAACACCGGGGAGCTGTTTTTT. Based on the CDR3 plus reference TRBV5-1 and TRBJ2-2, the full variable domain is KAGVTQTPRYLIKTRGQQVTLSCSPISGHRSVSWYQQTPGQGLQFLFEYFSETQRNKGNFPGRFSGRQFSNSRSEMNVSTLELGDSALYLCASSPLAGGNTGELFFGEGSRLTVL.